The 21 T cell receptor beta chains given below trace back to one sample, sequenced in a study of glioma-infiltrating T cells after dendritic cell vaccination. Stated time point: after dendritic cell vaccination, including at tumor progression/relapse. Some clones are missing from TCRdb's copy, which holds only in-frame ones; the method was immunoSEQ multiplex PCR. The repertoire holds approximately 46,000 clones, with 70% to 90% as singletons. Sequenced here: blood, sampled after dendritic cell vaccination. Receptors were obtained from a human donor with glioblastoma.

The count of this clone is one. V gene TRBV29-1 combines with J gene TRBJ1-6; 9 bases are shared with TRBD1. V lost 6 bases, J lost 7 bases, and 4 bases stayed unmatched. Germline CDR1 SQVTM, CDR2 ANQGSEA. The CDR3 contains 13 residues. CDR3 residues: CSVGQGLNSPLHF. The CDR3 nucleotides are TGCAGCGTGGGACAGGGTTTGAATTCACCCCTCCACTTT.

The chain uses TRBV20-1 and TRBJ2-2; D uncertain. The CDR3 is made up of 11 amino acids. In germline, CDR1 is DFQATT, CDR2 SNEGSKA (reference sequence). The V end was cut by 6 bases, the J end by 6 bases, with 8 bases between. The CDR3 DNA is TGCAGTGCCAACTACGCCGGGGAGCTGTTTTTT. Protein product: CSANYAGELFF.

In this sample, this clone turned up once. The rearrangement uses TRBV28 and TRBJ2-7; 10 bases agree with TRBD2. This CDR3 has 15 residues. Germline V gene lookup returns CDR1 MDHEN and CDR2 SYDVKM. Unmatched junction bases numbered 18, after V lost 6 bases and J lost 13 bases. DNA for the CDR3: TGTGCCAGCAGCCCTGGGTCTAGCGGGAGTCAGGTTGCCTACTTC. This gives the protein CASSPGSSGSQVAYF.

This chain uses TRBV5-1 with TRBJ2-3, with D tentatively TRBD2 (5 bases). CDR1 is SGHRS and CDR2 is YFSETQ in the germline V gene. The V gene lost 0 bases and the J gene lost 1 base, with 12 bases spanning the gap. This CDR3 region has 16 residues. The CDR3 DNA reads as TGCGCCAGCAGCTTGGATTTGCTAGCTGGCACAGATACGCAGTATTTT. Translation: CASSLDLLAGTDTQYF.

The chain combines TRBV30 with TRBJ2-1, with 12 bases aligning to TRBD1. The CDR3 is 18 residues long. CDR1 GTSNPN and CDR2 SVGIG come from the germline V gene (reference sequence). The V segment lost 4 bases and the J segment 9 bases; nucleotides outside the gene matches: 19. This CDR3 reads CAWNRDRGPPSGAVEQFF. The CDR3, as DNA: TGTGCCTGGAACCGGGACAGGGGGCCTCCCAGCGGGGCCGTTGAGCAGTTCTTC.

Note on this clone: The germline gene is not matched at one end of the junction; a read error may be the cause. This chain joins TRBV18 and TRBJ2-7, with a weak D call TRBD1 (5 bases). Per the germline V gene, CDR1 is KGHSH and CDR2 is LQKENI. CDR3 size: 13 residues. The CDR3 here is CASSPDSSHEQYF. The DNA for the CDR3 is TGTGCCAGCTCTCCTGACAGCTCCCACGAGCAGTACTTC.

This chain links TRBV29-1 with TRBJ2-7; TRBD2 matches at 14 bases. Germline loops: CDR1 SQVTM, CDR2 ANQGSEA. The trim removed 2 bases at V and 0 bases at J, leaving 6 bases unmatched. The CDR3 is made up of 17 amino acids. The chain's CDR3 is CSVETPGTSGSSYEQYF. The DNA of the CDR3 is TGCAGCGTTGAAACCCCCGGGACTAGCGGGAGCTCCTACGAGCAGTACTTC.

This clone was recorded once. V and J are TRBV6-6 and TRBJ2-3; 7 bases are shared with TRBD1. The CDR3 sequence is 13 residues long. Looked up from germline, CDR1 is MNHNY and CDR2 is SVGAGI (reference sequence). V dropped 7 bases and J dropped 3; count of bases not matched to a gene: 4. Here the CDR3 DNA reads TGTGCCAGCATTCAACAGGGGACAGATACGCAGTATTTT. It translates to CASIQQGTDTQYF.

This chain links TRBV2 with TRBJ1-3, with 8 nucleotides matching TRBD1. The V and J ends lost 6 bases and 4 bases, in that order; junction bases with no gene match: 2. This CDR3 is built from 13 residues. Germline assignment: CDR1 SNHLY and CDR2 FYNNEI. CDR3 DNA: TGTGCCAGCAGGACAGGGGCGGGAAACACCATATATTTT. It is translated as CASRTGAGNTIYF. Drawing the rest from reference TRBV2 and TRBJ1-3, the complete variable domain is EPEVTQTPSHQVTQMGQEVILRCVPISNHLYFYWYRQILGQKVEFLVSFYNNEISEKSEIFDDQFSVERPDGSNFTLKIRSTKLEDSAMYFCASRTGAGNTIYFGEGSWLTVV.

The chain has TRBV7-2 and TRBJ2-1; TRBD2 matches at 10 bases. Per the germline V gene, CDR1 is SGHTA and CDR2 is FQGNSA. The junction had 6 bases not matched to a gene; V was cut back by 6 bases and J by 7 bases. This CDR3 has 14 residues. The CDR3 sequence: CASRGAGGPNEQFF. In DNA form, the CDR3 reads TGTGCCAGCAGGGGAGCGGGAGGGCCGAATGAGCAGTTCTTC.

Only a few counts were recorded for this clone. The chain links TRBV14 to TRBJ1-3; D gene uncertain. This CDR3 spans 14 amino acids. Per the germline V gene, CDR1 is SGHDN and CDR2 is FVKESK. The V and J ends lost 0 bases and 4 bases respectively, with 7 bases between them. The chain's CDR3 is CASSQDWRGNTIYF. The CDR3 DNA follows: TGTGCCAGCAGCCAAGATTGGCGGGGAAACACCATATATTTT.

The rearrangement uses TRBV7-8 and TRBJ1-5; D is ambiguous. The CDR3 contains 18 residues. V was shortened by 1 base and J by 0 bases, with 16 bases between the two germline ends. CDR1 and CDR2 from the germline V gene are SGHVS and FQNEAQ. The DNA of the CDR3 is TGTGCCAGCAGCTTAGGGGCCTCCTATACAGATAGCAATCAGCCCCAGCATTTT. Its translation: CASSLGASYTDSNQPQHF.

The chain combines TRBV5-8 with TRBJ2-3; no definite D call. V lost 3 bases to trimming and J lost 1 base, with 12 bases between them. The CDR3 contains 15 residues. Germline CDR1 SGHTS, CDR2 YDEGEE. Written as DNA, the CDR3 is TGTGCCAGCAGCTGGGTGGAGAGAGGCACAGATACGCAGTATTTT. Protein product: CASSWVERGTDTQYF.

This chain uses TRBV7-2 with TRBJ2-3; D is unresolved. This CDR3 is built from 12 residues. Germline V gene sequence: CDR1 SGHTA, CDR2 FQGNSA. The V end lost 2 bases, the J end lost 4 bases, and 4 bases lay between the germline ends. This CDR3 is CASSLYADTQYF. The CDR3, as DNA: TGTGCCAGCAGCTTATATGCAGATACGCAGTATTTT.

CDR3 in DNA: TGTGCCAGCAGTTACTCTATGAACACTGAAGCTTTCTTT. Its protein is CASSYSMNTEAFF. This chain connects TRBV6-6 to TRBJ1-1; D is unresolved. CDR1 is MNHNY and CDR2 is SVGAGI in the germline V gene (reference sequence). Deletions cut 0 bases from V and 0 bases from J, with 2 bases between. The CDR3 is 13 amino acids.

CDR3 sequence reads: CASSLAASGMYEQYF. As DNA, the CDR3 is TGTGCCAGCAGCTTAGCGGCTAGCGGGATGTACGAGCAGTACTTC. V gene TRBV7-6 combines with J gene TRBJ2-7, with 9 nucleotides matching TRBD2. After removal of 0 bases from V and 4 bases from J, the junction contained 4 bases not matched to a gene. The CDR3 runs to 15 residues. Per the germline V gene, CDR1 is SGHVS and CDR2 is FNYEAQ.

The chain carries TRBV28 and TRBJ2-1, with 7 positions matching TRBD2. This CDR3 region has 15 residues. Per the germline V gene, CDR1 is MDHEN and CDR2 is SYDVKM. V was clipped by 5 bases and J by 3 bases; unmatched bases: 7. This CDR3 is CASSTILAIYNEQFF. The CDR3, as DNA: TGTGCCAGCAGTACAATACTAGCGATCTACAATGAGCAGTTCTTC.

This chain links TRBV27 with TRBJ2-7, with D maybe TRBD2 (6 bases). The germline V gene has CDR1 MNHEY and CDR2 SMNVEV (reference sequence). V lost 6 bases and J lost 7, with 19 bases in between. This CDR3 spans 14 amino acids. The DNA for the CDR3 is TGTGCCAGCAGCCGACGGGAGTCACGAAGGGAGCAGTACTTC. Encoded protein: CASSRRESRREQYF.

The CDR3 region is CASSIGVVRGEAFF. CDR3 in DNA: TGTGCCAGTAGTATAGGGGTCGTCCGGGGTGAAGCTTTCTTT. V usage is TRBV19 and J usage is TRBJ1-1; D gene ambiguous. The germline V and J ends were trimmed by 1 base and 7 bases, with 13 bases remaining between them. The CDR3 is made up of 14 amino acids. In germline, CDR1 is LNHDA, CDR2 SQIVND (reference sequence).

This clone has just one count. This sequence joins TRBV7-9 and TRBJ2-7; a possible D gene is TRBD2 (6 bases). The CDR3 totals 15 residues. With 4 bases removed from V and 3 bases from J, the gap between germline ends came to 16 bases. Germline assignment: CDR1 SEHNR and CDR2 FQNEAQ (reference sequence). Here the CDR3 DNA reads TGTGCCAGCAGCTCCCCCCATGCCGGGAGCTACGAGCAGTACTTC. This sequence encodes CASSSPHAGSYEQYF.

The chain is built from TRBV7-8 and TRBJ1-5; 10 nucleotides align to TRBD1. The CDR3 runs 18 residues. The germline gives CDR1 SGHVS, CDR2 FQNEAQ. Germline trimming cut 5 bases from V and 2 bases from J; bases unmatched to any gene: 12. The CDR3 coding sequence is TGTGCCAGCAGCCAATATGTGGGGACAGGGGTTGGCAATCAGCCCCAGCATTTT. It encodes CASSQYVGTGVGNQPQHF. Full variable domain (outside the CDR3, taken from reference TRBV7-8 and TRBJ1-5): GAGVSQSPRYKVAKRGQDVALRCDPISGHVSLFWYQQALGQGPEFLTYFQNEAQLDKSGLPSDRFFAERPEGSVSTLKIQRTQQEDSAVYLCASSQYVGTGVGNQPQHFGDGTRLSIL.